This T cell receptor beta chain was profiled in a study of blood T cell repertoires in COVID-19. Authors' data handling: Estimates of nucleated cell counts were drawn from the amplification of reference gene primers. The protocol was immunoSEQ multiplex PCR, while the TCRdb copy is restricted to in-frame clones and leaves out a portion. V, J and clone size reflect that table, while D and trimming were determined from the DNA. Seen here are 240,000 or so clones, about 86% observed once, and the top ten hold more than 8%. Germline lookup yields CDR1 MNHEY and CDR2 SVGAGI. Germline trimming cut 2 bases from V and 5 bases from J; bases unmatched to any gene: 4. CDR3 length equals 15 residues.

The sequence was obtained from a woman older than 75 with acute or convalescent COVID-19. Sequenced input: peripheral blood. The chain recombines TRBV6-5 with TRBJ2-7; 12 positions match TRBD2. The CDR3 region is CASSYNRLAGDEQYF. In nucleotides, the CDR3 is TGTGCCAGCAGTTACAATCGACTAGCGGGGGACGAGCAGTACTTC.